A single count supports the clone carrying this T cell receptor beta chain. V was clipped by 1 base and J by 2 bases, with 10 bases between them. This CDR3 has 15 amino acids. Germline V lookup: CDR1 MNHNS, CDR2 SASEGT. The data originate from a study of preoperative IRX-2 immunotherapy in early breast cancer. Treatment meaning: preoperative locoregional IRX-2 cytokine immunotherapy. Preoperative locoregional IRX-2 cytokine immunotherapy was tested in the phase Ib source study. Using immunoSEQ multiplex PCR, the repertoire was profiled, and TCRdb retains in-frame clones only, with some absent. The sample holds around 24,000 clones, approximately 72% seen once.

Sequenced material: lymph node tissue, taken after IRX-2 immunotherapy. V usage is TRBV6-1 and J usage is TRBJ2-3; D is unclear. This clonotype was obtained from a human donor with breast cancer. CDR3 residues: CASSEGVKPTDTQYF. CDR3 DNA: TGTGCCAGCAGTGAAGGGGTTAAACCCACAGATACGCAGTATTTT.